This T cell receptor beta chain was captured in a study of OX40 agonist ivuxolimab in advanced cancers. Looking at the study overall: As their treatment, patients were administered ivuxolimab, an agonistic anti-OX40 (CD134) antibody.

The V end lost 4 bases, the J end lost 0 bases, and 10 bases lay between the germline ends. This CDR3 contains 14 residues. The V gene's germline CDR1 is SGDLS and CDR2 YYNGEE. Study-level points and caveats: The study found among the lowest clonal expansion in partial responders at 0.1-3.0 mg/kg.

A note on this clone: Its antigen is currently unknown.

Method: immunoSEQ multiplex PCR; TCRdb's copy keeps in-frame clones and lacks some. The table records approximately 84,000 clones, approximately 89% of them present only once. The sequencing used CD4+ or CD8+ T cells sorted from blood, collected in a trial of the OX40 agonist ivuxolimab. This sequence originates from an adult with an advanced solid tumor such as melanoma, head and neck, liver or kidney cancer. V and J are TRBV9 and TRBJ1-1, with D unclear. CDR3 protein: CASSLDILNTEAFF. CDR3 nucleotides: TGTGCCAGCAGCCTAGACATATTGAACACTGAAGCTTTCTTT.